The rows below give T cell receptor beta chains drawn from one sample of a study of blood T cell repertoires in COVID-19. The data were produced by immunoSEQ multiplex PCR, yet TCRdb's version contains in-frame clones alone and is incomplete. The data show over 150,000 clones, roughly four fifths seen once. The sequencing sample was made of peripheral blood. The receptor source for this set is a woman in her 50s with acute or convalescent COVID-19. Both conserved end residues are trimmed from each CDR3.

J | V | CDR3
TRBJ1-6 | TRBV14 | ASSRGQAHNSPLH
TRBJ2-6 | TRBV5-6 | ASSLDGTGSGANVLT
TRBJ2-5 | TRBV9 | ASSVAGITETQY
TRBJ2-6 | TRBV6-5 | ASSQGRGANVLT
TRBJ1-6 | TRBV3-1/TRBV3-2 | ASSRTSPKRGSPLH
TRBJ2-1 | TRBV5-1 | ASSSGQGYNEQF
TRBJ2-5 | TRBV7-2 | ASSPQLAGGLGETQY
TRBJ1-5 | TRBV24-1 | ATSVGHSNQPQH
TRBJ2-2 | TRBV5-1 | ASSLTGAHTGELF
TRBJ2-3 | TRBV6-2/TRBV6-3 | ASSYGPGTDTQY
TRBJ1-5 | TRBV27 | ASSALDRENQPQH
TRBJ1-5 | TRBV6-5 | ASSPDIFGNQPQH
TRBJ1-1 | TRBV9 | ASSPWDSRNTEAF
TRBJ1-3 | TRBV30 | AWSEGQDGNTIY
TRBJ2-5 | TRBV7-8 | ASSLGGLAGHQETQY
TRBJ2-7 | TRBV20-1 | SAEQAYEQY
TRBJ1-2 | TRBV6-5 | ASRQGGERYGYT
TRBJ2-7 | TRBV6-2/TRBV6-3 | ASSRQPGGYEQY
TRBJ2-1 | TRBV18 | ASSPLTPGTSGSYNEQF
TRBJ1-3 | TRBV2 | ASSLGQPRIGNTIY
TRBJ1-1 | TRBV6-6 | ASSYSQGSTEAF
TRBJ2-1 | TRBV19 | ATMTREYEQF
TRBJ2-7 | TRBV7-2 | ASSSRQGAYEQY
TRBJ2-7 | TRBV28 | ASSLRGAQQY
TRBJ1-2 | TRBV6-5 | ASRTWTGDGYT
TRBJ2-2 | TRBV5-1 | ASSLVQGGGELF
TRBJ1-1 | TRBV10-3 | AISETGTEAF
TRBJ2-2 | TRBV19 | ASRQLGGTNTGELF
TRBJ1-2 | TRBV6-5 | ASSYFPGNYGYT
TRBJ2-3 | TRBV7-6 | ASSPGGVAGGTSTDTQY
TRBJ1-3 | TRBV7-8 | ASSLHRGLSGNTIY
TRBJ2-6 | TRBV19 | ASRETGGKLSGANVLT
TRBJ2-2 | TRBV11-2 | ASSPRTGNTGELF
TRBJ1-4 | TRBV28 | ATRLAGTGDEKLF
TRBJ2-5 | TRBV19 | ASSGTGTAKETQY
TRBJ1-5 | TRBV10-2 | ASRPGQGGSNQPQH
TRBJ2-1 | TRBV5-5 | ASSPWGTSGAWGQF
TRBJ2-7 | TRBV28 | TTQELHIQQY